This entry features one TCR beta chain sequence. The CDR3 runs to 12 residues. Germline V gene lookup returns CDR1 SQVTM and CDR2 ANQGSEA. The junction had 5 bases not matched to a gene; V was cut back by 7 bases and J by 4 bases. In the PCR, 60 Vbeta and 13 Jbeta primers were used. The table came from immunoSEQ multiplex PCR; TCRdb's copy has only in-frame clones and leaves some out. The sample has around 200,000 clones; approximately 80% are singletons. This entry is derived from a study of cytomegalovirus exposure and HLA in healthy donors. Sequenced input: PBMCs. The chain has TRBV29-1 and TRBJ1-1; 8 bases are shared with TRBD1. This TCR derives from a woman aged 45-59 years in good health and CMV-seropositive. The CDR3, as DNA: TGCAGCGCCCAGGGGGCCGTCACTGAAGCTTTCTTT. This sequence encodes CSAQGAVTEAFF.